The sequence of this T cell receptor beta chain was determined in a study of blood T cell repertoires in COVID-19. The sample holds one count of this clone. Assay used: immunoSEQ multiplex PCR; TCRdb lists only in-frame clones, some missing. The sample yields approximately 200,000 clones, just under 90% seen once. Germline CDR1 and CDR2: SGDLS and YYNGEE. V was pared by 2 bases and J by 4 bases, with 7 bases of the junction left unmatched. This CDR3 has 15 amino acids. Assignment of participants to cohorts was predicated upon participant-reported clinical history. Sequences were obtained from PBMCs or T cells enriched from blood (not recorded which). The chain uses TRBV9 and TRBJ2-7, with 9 bases lining up with TRBD2. This sequence was found in a man between 25 and 39 years old who had recovered from COVID-19. CDR3 residues: CASSVASGTLYEQYF. The CDR3 bases are TGTGCCAGCAGCGTGGCTAGCGGGACCCTATACGAGCAGTACTTC.